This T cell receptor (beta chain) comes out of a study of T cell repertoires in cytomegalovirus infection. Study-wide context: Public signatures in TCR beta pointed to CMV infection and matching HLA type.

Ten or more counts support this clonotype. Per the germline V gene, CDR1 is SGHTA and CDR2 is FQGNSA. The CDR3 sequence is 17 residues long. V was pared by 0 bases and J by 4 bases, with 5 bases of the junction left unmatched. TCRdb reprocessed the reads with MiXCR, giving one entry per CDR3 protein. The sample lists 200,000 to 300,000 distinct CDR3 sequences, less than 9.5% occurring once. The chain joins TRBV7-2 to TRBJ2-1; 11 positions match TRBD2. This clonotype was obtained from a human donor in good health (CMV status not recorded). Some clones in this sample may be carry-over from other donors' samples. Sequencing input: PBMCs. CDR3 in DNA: TGTGCCAGCAGCTTAGCGGGGCTAGCGGGAGGATACAATGAGCAGTTCTTC. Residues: CASSLAGLAGGYNEQFF.